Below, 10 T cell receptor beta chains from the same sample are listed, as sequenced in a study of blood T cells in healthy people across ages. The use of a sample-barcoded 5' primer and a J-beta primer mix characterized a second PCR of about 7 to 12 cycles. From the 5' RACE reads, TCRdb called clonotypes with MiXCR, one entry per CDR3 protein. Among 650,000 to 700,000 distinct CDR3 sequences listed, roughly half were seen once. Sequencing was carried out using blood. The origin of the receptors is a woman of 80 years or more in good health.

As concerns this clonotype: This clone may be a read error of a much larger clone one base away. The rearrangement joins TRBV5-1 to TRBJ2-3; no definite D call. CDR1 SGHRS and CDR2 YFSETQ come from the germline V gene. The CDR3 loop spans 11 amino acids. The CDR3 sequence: CAGSFDVEQYF. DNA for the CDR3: TGCGCCGGCAGCTTTGACGTGGAGCAGTATTTT.

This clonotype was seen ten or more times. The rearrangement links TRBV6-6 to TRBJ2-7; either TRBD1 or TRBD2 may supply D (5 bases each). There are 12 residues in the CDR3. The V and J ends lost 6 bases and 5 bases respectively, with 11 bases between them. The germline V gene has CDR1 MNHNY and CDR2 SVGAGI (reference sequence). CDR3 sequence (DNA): TGTGCCAGCAGAGGGACCCCAGACGAGCAGTACTTC. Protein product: CASRGTPDEQYF.

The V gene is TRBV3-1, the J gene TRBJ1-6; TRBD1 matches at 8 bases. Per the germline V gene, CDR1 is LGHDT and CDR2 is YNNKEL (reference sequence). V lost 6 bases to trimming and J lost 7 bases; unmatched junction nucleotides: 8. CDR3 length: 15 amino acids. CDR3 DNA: TGTGCCAGCAGAGGGCAGGGGGCGCAGAATTCACCCCTCCACTTT. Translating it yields CASRGQGAQNSPLHF.

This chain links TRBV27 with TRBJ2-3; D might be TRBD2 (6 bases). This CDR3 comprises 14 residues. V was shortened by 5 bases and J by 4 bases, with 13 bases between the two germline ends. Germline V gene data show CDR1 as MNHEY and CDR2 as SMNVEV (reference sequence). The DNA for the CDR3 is TGTGCCAGCAGTCCCAACGGCGGGGCAGATACGCAGTATTTT. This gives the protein CASSPNGGADTQYF.

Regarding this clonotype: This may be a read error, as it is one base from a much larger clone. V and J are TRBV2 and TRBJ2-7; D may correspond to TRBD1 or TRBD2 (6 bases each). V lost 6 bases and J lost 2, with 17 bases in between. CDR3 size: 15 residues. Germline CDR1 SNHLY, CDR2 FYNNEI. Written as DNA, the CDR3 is TGTGCCAGCAGCTTGGGGGCTAGCGCGCCCTACGAGCAGTACTTC. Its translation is CASSLGASAPYEQYF.

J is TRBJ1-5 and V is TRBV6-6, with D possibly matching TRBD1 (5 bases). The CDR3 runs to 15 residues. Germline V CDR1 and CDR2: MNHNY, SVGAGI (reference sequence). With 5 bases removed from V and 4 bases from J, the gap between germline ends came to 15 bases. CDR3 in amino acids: CASSPPGGGNQPQHF. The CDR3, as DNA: TGTGCCAGCAGTCCACCCGGGGGGGGGAATCAGCCCCAGCATTTT.

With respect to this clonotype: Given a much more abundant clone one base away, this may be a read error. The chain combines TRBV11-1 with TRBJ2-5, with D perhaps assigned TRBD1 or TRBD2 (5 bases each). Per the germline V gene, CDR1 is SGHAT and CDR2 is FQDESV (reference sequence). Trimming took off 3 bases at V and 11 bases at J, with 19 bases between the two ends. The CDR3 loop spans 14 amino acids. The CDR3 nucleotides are TGTGCCAGCAGCTTCCTTATTCTGGGGGATGAGCAGTACTTC. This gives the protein CASSFLILGDEQYF.

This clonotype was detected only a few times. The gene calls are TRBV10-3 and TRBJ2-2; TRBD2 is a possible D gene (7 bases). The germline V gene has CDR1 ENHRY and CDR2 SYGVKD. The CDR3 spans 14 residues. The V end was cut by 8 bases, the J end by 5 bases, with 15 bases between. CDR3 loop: CAIGGARRTGELFF. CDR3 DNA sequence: TGTGCCATCGGGGGGGCCAGACGGACCGGGGAGCTGTTTTTT.

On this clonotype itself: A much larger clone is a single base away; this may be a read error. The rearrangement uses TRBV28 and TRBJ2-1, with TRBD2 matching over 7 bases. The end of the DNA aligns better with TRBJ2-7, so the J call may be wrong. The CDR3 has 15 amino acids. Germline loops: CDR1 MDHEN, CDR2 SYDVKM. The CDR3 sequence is CASSFGRASHNEQYF. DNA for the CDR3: TGTGCCAGCAGTTTTGGGAGGGCGTCACACAATGAGCAGTACTTC.

CDR3 residues: CASSLTGEGSYTF. CDR3 nucleotide sequence: TGTGCCAGCAGCTTAACGGGGGAGGGGTCCTACACCTTC. This chain joins TRBV7-3 and TRBJ1-2; TRBD1 might be the D (5 bases). The germline CDR1 and CDR2 sequences are SGHTA and FQGTGA. There are 13 residues in the CDR3. Trimming pared 0 bases from V and 10 bases from J, leaving 12 bases between. Full variable domain (missing parts from reference TRBV7-3 and TRBJ1-2): GAGVSQTPSNKVTEKGKYVELRCDPISGHTALYWYRQSLGQGPEFLIYFQGTGAADDSGLPNDRFFAVRPEGSVSTLKIQRTERGDSAVYLCASSLTGEGSYTFGSGTRLTVV.